The rows below give T cell receptor beta chains drawn from one sample of a study of vaccination effects on CD4 cells after COVID-19. Their antigens are not known. Measured with immunoSEQ multiplex PCR; TCRdb has only the in-frame clones, and not every one. This sample carries 65,000 to 85,000 clones, 80% of them seen once, and the ten largest clones take 12%. This sample comprised CD4+ T cells from PBMCs cultured with SARS-CoV-2 spike peptides, obtained before COVID-19 vaccination. The source of these receptors is a human donor who received a COVID-19 vaccine. The CDR3 runs from the conserved cysteine through the conserved F or W. Fields, in order: V gene, CDR3 protein.

v_call: TRBV2
cdr3_aa: CASSEDGLVSYNEQFF

v_call: TRBV5-6
cdr3_aa: CASSLVWESTEAFF

v_call: TRBV5-5
cdr3_aa: CASSQTGGLEKLFF

v_call: TRBV7-3
cdr3_aa: CASSPDRAAGNTIYF

v_call: TRBV5-1
cdr3_aa: CASSRGEGGTEAFF

v_call: TRBV7-2
cdr3_aa: CASSLVKEQPQHF

v_call: TRBV12-3/TRBV12-4
cdr3_aa: CASSPSVSYYTF

v_call: TRBV2
cdr3_aa: CASSGTGLGNTIYF

v_call: TRBV5-1
cdr3_aa: CASSQTVNTEAFF

v_call: TRBV4-1
cdr3_aa: CASTIGPPQTGSIANTGELFF

v_call: TRBV14
cdr3_aa: CASSRGETVNNEQFF

v_call: TRBV7-3
cdr3_aa: CASSSIVAGSGELFF

v_call: TRBV18
cdr3_aa: CASSPGGGRANYGYTF

v_call: TRBV18
cdr3_aa: CASSPDRKYNEQFF

v_call: TRBV2
cdr3_aa: CASSDGVRHGYTF

v_call: TRBV6-5
cdr3_aa: CASSRAGTAEETQYF

v_call: TRBV7-3
cdr3_aa: CASSLDFGSSYNEQFF

v_call: TRBV30
cdr3_aa: CAWSGRTSGGASYNEQFF

v_call: TRBV2
cdr3_aa: CASSEIQGQETQYF

v_call: TRBV7-2
cdr3_aa: CASSSNPQAGSLGYTF

v_call: TRBV7-2
cdr3_aa: CASSSDRVASGYTF

v_call: TRBV15
cdr3_aa: CATSKGNLPGELFF

v_call: TRBV19
cdr3_aa: CASSSPSGIRTGELFF

v_call: TRBV24-1
cdr3_aa: CATRGQLSTDTQYF

v_call: TRBV24-1
cdr3_aa: CATSDSGERTDTQYF

v_call: TRBV28
cdr3_aa: CASSLNYQPQHF